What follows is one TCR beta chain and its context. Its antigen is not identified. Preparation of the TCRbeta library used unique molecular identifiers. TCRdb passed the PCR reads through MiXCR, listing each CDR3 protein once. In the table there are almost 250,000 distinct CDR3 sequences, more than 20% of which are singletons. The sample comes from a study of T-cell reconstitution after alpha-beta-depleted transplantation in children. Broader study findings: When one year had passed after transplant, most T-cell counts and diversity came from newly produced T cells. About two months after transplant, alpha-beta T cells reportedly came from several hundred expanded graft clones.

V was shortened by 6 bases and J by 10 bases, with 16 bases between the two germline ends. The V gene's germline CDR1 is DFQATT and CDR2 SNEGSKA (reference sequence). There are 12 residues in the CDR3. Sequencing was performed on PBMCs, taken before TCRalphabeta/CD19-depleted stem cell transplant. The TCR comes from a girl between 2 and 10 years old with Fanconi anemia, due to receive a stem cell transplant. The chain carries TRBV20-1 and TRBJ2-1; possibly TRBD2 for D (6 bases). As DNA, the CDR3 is TGCAGTGCCCCCGGGGGTAGCGACGAGCAGTTCTTC. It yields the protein CSAPGGSDEQFF.